This TCR beta chain derives from a study of blood T cell repertoires in COVID-19. Clones were sequenced by immunoSEQ multiplex PCR, and TCRdb holds only the in-frame ones, with some missing. This sample has about 270,000 clones, with around 82% found just once. What was sequenced was peripheral blood. The origin of this receptor is a young woman with acute or convalescent COVID-19.

CDR3 sequence reads: CASSERMNTEAFF. CDR3 sequence (DNA): TGCGCCAGCAGCGAGAGAATGAACACTGAAGCTTTCTTT. This sequence joins TRBV5-1 and TRBJ1-1; D not certain. This CDR3 has 13 amino acids. The ends were cut back, 4 bases at V and 0 bases at J, with 7 bases in the middle. Germline-derived CDR1 and CDR2 are SGHRS and YFSETQ.